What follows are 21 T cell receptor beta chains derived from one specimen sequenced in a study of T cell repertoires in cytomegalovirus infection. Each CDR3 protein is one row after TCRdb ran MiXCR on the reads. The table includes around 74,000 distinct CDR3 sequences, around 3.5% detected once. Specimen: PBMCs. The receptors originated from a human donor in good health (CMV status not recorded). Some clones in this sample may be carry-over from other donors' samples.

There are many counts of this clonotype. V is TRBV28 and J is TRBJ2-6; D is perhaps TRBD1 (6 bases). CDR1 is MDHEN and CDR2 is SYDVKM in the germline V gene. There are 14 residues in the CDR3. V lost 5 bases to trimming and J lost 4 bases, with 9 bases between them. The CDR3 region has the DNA TGTGCCAGCAGTCTTAGGGGGGGGGCCAACGTCCTGACTTTC. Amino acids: CASSLRGGANVLTF.

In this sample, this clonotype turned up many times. Here the CDR3 reads CASSSGTPKANVLTF. The CDR3, as DNA: TGTGCCAGCAGCTCCGGTACACCCAAGGCCAACGTCCTGACTTTC. The chain couples TRBV7-3 to TRBJ2-6; D is unresolved. V was trimmed by 4 bases and J by 6 bases, leaving 13 bases between them. The CDR3 is 15 amino acids. Per the germline V gene, CDR1 is SGHTA and CDR2 is FQGTGA.

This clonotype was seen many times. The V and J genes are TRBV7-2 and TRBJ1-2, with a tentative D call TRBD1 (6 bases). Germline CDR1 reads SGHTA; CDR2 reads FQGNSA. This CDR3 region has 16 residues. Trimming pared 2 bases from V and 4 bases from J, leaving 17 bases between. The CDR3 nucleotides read TGTGCCAGCAGCTTATCGACTACAGGGTTGGTCTATGGCTACACCTTC. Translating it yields CASSLSTTGLVYGYTF.

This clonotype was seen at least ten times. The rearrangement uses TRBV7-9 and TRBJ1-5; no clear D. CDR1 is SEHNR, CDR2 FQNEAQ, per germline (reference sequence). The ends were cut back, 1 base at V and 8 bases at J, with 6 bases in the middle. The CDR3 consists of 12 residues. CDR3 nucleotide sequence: TGTGCCAGCAGCTTAGGGTCGGAGCCCCAGCATTTT. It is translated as CASSLGSEPQHF.

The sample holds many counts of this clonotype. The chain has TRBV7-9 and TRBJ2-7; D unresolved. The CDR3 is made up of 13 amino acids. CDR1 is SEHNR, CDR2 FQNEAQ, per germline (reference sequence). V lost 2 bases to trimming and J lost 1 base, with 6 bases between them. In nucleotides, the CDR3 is TGTGCCAGCAGCTTAATAGCATCCTACGAGCAGTACTTC. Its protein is CASSLIASYEQYF. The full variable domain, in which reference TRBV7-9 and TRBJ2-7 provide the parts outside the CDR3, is DTGVSQNPRHKITKRGQNVTFRCDPISEHNRLYWYRQTLGQGPEFLTYFQNEAQLEKSRLLSDRFSAERPKGSFSTLEIQRTEQGDSAMYLCASSLIASYEQYFGPGTRLTVT.

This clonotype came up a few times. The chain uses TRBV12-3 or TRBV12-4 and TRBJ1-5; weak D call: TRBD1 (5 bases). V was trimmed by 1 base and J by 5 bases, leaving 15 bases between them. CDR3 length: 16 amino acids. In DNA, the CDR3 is TGTGCCAGCAGTTTAGATCACGGGACCTCCCATCAGCCCCAGCATTTT. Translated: CASSLDHGTSHQPQHF.

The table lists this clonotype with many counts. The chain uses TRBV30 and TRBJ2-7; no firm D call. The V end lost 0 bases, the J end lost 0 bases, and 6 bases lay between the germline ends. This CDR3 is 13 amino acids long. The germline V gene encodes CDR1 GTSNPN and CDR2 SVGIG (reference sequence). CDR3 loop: CAWSVKGSYEQYF. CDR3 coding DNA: TGTGCCTGGAGTGTAAAGGGCTCCTACGAGCAGTACTTC. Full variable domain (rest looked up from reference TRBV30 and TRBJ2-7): SQTIHQWPATLVQPVGSPLSLECTVEGTSNPNLYWYRQAAGRGLQLLFYSVGIGQISSEVPQNLSASRPQDRQFILSSKKLLLSDSGFYLCAWSVKGSYEQYFGPGTRLTVT.

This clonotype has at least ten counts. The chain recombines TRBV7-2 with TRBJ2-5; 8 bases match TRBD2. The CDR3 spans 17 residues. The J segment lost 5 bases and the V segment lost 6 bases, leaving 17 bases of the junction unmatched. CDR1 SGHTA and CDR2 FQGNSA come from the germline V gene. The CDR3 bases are TGTGCCAGCAGACAAAAACCCGGGGGACTAGTCGCCGAGACCCAGTACTTC. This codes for CASRQKPGGLVAETQYF.

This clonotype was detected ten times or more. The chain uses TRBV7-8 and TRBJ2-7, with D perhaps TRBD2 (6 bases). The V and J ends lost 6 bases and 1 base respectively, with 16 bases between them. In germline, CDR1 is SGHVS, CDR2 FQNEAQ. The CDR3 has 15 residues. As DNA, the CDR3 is TGTGCCAGCAGGTTGGCCCTGGAGGGTTCCTACGAGCAGTACTTC. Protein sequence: CASRLALEGSYEQYF.

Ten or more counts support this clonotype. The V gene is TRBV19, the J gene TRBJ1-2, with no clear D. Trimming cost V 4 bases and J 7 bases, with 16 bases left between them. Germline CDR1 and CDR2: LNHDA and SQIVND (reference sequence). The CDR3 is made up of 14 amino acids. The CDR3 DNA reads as TGTGCCAGTAGTACCCTGGCGGCCGCCCCTGGCTACACCTTC. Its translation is CASSTLAAAPGYTF.

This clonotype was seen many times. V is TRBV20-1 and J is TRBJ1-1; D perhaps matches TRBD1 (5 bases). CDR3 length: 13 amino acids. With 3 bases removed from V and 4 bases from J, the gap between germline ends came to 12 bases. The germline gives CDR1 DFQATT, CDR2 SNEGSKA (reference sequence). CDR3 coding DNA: TGCAGTGCTAGTGGGGTCCAGGGCACTGAAGCTTTCTTT. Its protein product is CSASGVQGTEAFF.

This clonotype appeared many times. CDR3 sequence reads: CSARGSGYEQFF. Written as DNA, the CDR3 is TGCAGTGCACGGGGTAGCGGATACGAGCAGTTCTTC. The chain links TRBV20-1 to TRBJ2-1; D is perhaps TRBD2 (6 bases). V lost 6 bases, J lost 10 bases, and 16 bases lay in between. The germline gives CDR1 DFQATT, CDR2 SNEGSKA (reference sequence). The CDR3 consists of 12 residues.

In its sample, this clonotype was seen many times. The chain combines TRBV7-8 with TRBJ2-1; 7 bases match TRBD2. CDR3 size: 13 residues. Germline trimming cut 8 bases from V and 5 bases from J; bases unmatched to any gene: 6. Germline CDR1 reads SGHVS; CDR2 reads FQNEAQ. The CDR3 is CASVGLVHNEQFF. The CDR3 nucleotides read TGTGCCAGCGTTGGACTAGTCCACAATGAGCAGTTCTTC.

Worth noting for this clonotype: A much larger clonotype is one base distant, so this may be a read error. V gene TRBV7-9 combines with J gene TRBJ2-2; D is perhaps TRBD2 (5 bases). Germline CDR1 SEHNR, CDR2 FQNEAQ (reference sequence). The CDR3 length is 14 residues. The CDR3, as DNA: TGTGCCAGCAGCTTACTGCAGAACACCGGGGAGCTGTCTTTT. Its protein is CASSLLQNTGELSF.

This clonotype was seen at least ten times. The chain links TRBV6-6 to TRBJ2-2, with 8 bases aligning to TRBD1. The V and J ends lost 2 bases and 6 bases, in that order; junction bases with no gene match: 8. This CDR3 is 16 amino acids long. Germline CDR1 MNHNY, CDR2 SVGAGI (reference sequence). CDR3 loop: CASSYPPDRGSGELFF. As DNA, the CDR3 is TGTGCCAGCAGTTACCCTCCTGACAGGGGATCCGGGGAGCTGTTTTTT.

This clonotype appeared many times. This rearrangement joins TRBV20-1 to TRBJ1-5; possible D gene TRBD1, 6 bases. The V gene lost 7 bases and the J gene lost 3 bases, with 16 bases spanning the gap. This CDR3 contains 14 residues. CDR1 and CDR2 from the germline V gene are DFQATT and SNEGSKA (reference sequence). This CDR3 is CSVPDRSDNQPQHF. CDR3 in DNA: TGCAGTGTTCCTGACAGGTCCGACAATCAGCCCCAGCATTTT.

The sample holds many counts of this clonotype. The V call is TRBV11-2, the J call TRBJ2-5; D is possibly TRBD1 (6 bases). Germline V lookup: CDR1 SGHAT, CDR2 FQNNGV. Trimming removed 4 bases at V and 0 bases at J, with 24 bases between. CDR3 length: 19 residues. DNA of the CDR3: TGTGCCAGCAGCTATTCCCGTACCGACAGGCTACAGTACCAAGAGACCCAGTACTTC. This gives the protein CASSYSRTDRLQYQETQYF.

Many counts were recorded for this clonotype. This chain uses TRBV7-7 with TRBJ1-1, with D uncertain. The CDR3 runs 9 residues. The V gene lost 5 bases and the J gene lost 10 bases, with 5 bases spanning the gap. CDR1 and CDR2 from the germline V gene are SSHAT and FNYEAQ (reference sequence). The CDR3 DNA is TGTGCCAGCAGCCACGGAGCTTTCTTT. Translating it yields CASSHGAFF.

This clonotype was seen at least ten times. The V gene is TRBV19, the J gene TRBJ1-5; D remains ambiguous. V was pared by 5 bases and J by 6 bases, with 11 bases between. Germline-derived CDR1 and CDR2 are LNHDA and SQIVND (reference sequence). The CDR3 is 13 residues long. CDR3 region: CASSWALGQPQHF. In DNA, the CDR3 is TGTGCCAGTAGTTGGGCCTTGGGTCAGCCCCAGCATTTT.

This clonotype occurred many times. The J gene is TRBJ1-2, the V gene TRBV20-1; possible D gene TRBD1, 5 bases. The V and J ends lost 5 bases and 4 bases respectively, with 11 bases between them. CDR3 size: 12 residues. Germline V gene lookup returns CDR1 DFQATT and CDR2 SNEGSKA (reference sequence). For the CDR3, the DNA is TGCAGTGCTCACGGGACTACCTATGGCTACACCTTC. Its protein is CSAHGTTYGYTF.

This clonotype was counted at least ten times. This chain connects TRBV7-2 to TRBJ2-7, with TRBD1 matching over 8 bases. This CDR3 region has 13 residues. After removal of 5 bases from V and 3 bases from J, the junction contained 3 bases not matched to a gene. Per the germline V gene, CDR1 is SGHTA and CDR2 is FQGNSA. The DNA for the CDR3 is TGTGCCAGCAGCCCTGGGACAGGCTACGAGCAGTACTTC. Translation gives CASSPGTGYEQYF.